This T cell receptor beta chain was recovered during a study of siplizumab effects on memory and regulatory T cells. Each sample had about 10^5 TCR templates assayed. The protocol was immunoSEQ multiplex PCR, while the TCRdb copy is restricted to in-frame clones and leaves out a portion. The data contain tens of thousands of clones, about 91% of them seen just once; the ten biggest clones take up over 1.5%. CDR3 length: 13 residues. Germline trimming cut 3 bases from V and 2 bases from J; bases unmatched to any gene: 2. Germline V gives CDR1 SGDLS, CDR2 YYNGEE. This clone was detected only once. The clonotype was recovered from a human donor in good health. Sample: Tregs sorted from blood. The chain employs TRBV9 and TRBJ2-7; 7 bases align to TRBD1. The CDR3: CASSAGTAYEQYF. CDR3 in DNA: TGTGCCAGCAGCGCCGGGACAGCCTACGAGCAGTACTTC. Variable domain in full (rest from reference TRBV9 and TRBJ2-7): DSGVTQTPKHLITATGQRVTLRCSPRSGDLSVYWYQQSLDQGLQFLIQYYNGEERAKGNILERFSAQQFPDLHSELNLSSLELGDSALYFCASSAGTAYEQYFGPGTRLTVT.